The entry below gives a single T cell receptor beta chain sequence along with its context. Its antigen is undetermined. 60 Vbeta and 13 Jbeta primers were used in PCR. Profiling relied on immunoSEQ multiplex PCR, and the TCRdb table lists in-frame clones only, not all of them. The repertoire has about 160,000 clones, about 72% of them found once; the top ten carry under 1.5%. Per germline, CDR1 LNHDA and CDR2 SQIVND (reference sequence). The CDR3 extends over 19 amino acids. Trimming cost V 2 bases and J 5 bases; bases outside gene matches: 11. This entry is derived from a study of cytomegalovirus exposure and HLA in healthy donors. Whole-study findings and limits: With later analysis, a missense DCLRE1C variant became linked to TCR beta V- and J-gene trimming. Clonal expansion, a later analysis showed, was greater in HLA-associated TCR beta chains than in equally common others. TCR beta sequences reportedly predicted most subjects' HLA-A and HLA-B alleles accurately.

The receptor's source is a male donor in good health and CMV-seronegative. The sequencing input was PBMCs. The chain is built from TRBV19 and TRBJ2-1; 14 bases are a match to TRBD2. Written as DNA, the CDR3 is TGTGCCAGTAGTATAACCCGACTAGCGGGAGGGCCTGTAAACAATGAGCAGTTCTTC. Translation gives CASSITRLAGGPVNNEQFF.